These 31 T cell receptor beta chains originate from one sample sequenced in a study of blood T cells in healthy people across ages. A second PCR, run for about 7 to 11 cycles, used a sample-barcoded 5' primer plus a J-beta primer mix. TCRdb recomputed calls from the 5' RACE reads with MiXCR, one row per CDR3 protein. The sample holds 650,000 to 800,000 distinct CDR3 sequences, more than 45% seen once. Sequencing was carried out using blood. The receptors stem from a woman aged 80 or over in good health.

The chain is built from TRBV28 and TRBJ1-2, with unresolved D. V lost 2 bases and J lost 4, with 11 bases in between. There are 14 residues in the CDR3. In germline, CDR1 is MDHEN, CDR2 SYDVKM. This CDR3 reads CASSLSLKTYGYTF. CDR3 bases: TGTGCCAGCAGTTTAAGTCTCAAGACCTATGGCTACACCTTC.

There are many counts of this clonotype. V and J are TRBV20-1 and TRBJ2-5, with a weak D call TRBD2 (6 bases). The V end lost 3 bases, the J end lost 2 bases, and 13 bases lay between the germline ends. Germline assignment: CDR1 DFQATT and CDR2 SNEGSKA (reference sequence). The CDR3 extends over 14 amino acids. CDR3 DNA sequence: TGCAGTGCTAGGTTACGGACTACTCAAGAGACCCAGTACTTC. Translation gives CSARLRTTQETQYF.

This clonotype has just a few counts. The chain carries TRBV5-1 and TRBJ2-7, with TRBD2 as a possible D gene (5 bases). With 4 bases removed from V and 0 bases from J, the gap between germline ends came to 8 bases. The CDR3 contains 13 residues. Germline V gene lookup returns CDR1 SGHRS and CDR2 YFSETQ. CDR3 coding DNA: TGCGCCAGCAGCGCGCGGGTCTCCTACGAGCAGTACTTC. Translated, it gives CASSARVSYEQYF.

The chain combines TRBV28 with TRBJ2-7; a possible D gene is TRBD2 (7 bases). CDR1 is MDHEN and CDR2 is SYDVKM in the germline V gene. Trimming took 8 bases from V and 4 from J, leaving 24 bases between them. This CDR3 is 16 amino acids long. For the CDR3, the DNA is TGTGCCAGCGTACCTGCCCGGGGGGCGCTTGGGTACGAGCAGTACTTC. It specifies CASVPARGALGYEQYF. Combining the CDR3 with reference TRBV28 and TRBJ2-7 gives the whole variable domain DVKVTQSSRYLVKRTGEKVFLECVQDMDHENMFWYRQDPGLGLRLIYFSYDVKMKEKGDIPEGYSVSREKKERFSLILESASTNQTSMYLCASVPARGALGYEQYFGPGTRLTVT.

The rearrangement links TRBV5-1 to TRBJ1-1; a possible D gene is TRBD1 (6 bases). Germline values: CDR1 SGHRS, CDR2 YFSETQ. The CDR3 loop spans 15 amino acids. Trimming left V 4 bases short and J 1 base short, with 14 bases between. The CDR3 spells CASSPQGTANTEAFF. In DNA, the CDR3 is TGCGCCAGCAGCCCTCAGGGGACGGCGAACACTGAAGCTTTCTTT.

The chain joins TRBV13 to TRBJ2-3, with D possibly TRBD2 on 5 matching bases. Trimming took off 6 bases at V and 0 bases at J, with 13 bases between the two ends. Germline V gene sequence: CDR1 PRHDT, CDR2 FYEKMQ (reference sequence). This CDR3 comprises 15 residues. CDR3 nucleotide sequence: TGTGCCAGCAGTACACGGGAATTTAGCACAGATACGCAGTATTTT. Translating gives CASSTREFSTDTQYF.

This clonotype was detected only once. This chain links TRBV5-1 with TRBJ1-2, with D uncertain. The CDR3 extends over 14 amino acids. Trimming pared 0 bases from V and 5 bases from J, leaving 11 bases between. Germline CDR1 reads SGHRS; CDR2 reads YFSETQ. The CDR3 DNA sequence: TGCGCCAGCAGCTTGGATGGCAGTACATATGGCTACACCTTC. Protein sequence: CASSLDGSTYGYTF.

Many counts were recorded for this clonotype. This chain uses TRBV9 with TRBJ2-1, with D uncertain. The V end lost 4 bases, the J end lost 7 bases, and 12 bases lay between the germline ends. The CDR3 runs to 13 residues. The germline V gene has CDR1 SGDLS and CDR2 YYNGEE. CDR3 in DNA: TGTGCCAGCAGCCCCGGTTCAGGTAATGAGCAGTTCTTC. Translation gives CASSPGSGNEQFF.

A remark on this clonotype: A much larger clone differs by one base, so this may be a read error. J is TRBJ1-2 and V is TRBV25-1; D gene uncertain. The germline V gene has CDR1 MGHDK and CDR2 SYGVNS. The V end was cut by 4 bases, the J end by 1 base, with 4 bases between. This CDR3 spans 12 amino acids. This CDR3 reads CASSAINYGYTF. The CDR3 DNA reads TGTGCCAGCAGTGCAATTAACTATGGCTACACCTTC.

This clonotype has more than one count but fewer than ten. A much larger clone lies one base from this, so it may be a read error. The chain joins TRBV7-3 to TRBJ2-3; 9 nucleotides agree with TRBD2. Germline values: CDR1 SGHTA, CDR2 FQGTGA. V was pared by 4 bases and J by 3 bases, with 5 bases of the junction left unmatched. The CDR3 totals 15 residues. The CDR3 loop is CASSWAGGPTDTQYF. In DNA, the CDR3 is TGTGCCAGCAGCTGGGCGGGAGGGCCTACAGATACGCAGTATTTT.

The gene calls are TRBV3-1 and TRBJ1-2; D is possibly TRBD1 (5 bases). Germline CDR1 and CDR2: LGHDT and YNNKEL (reference sequence). The germline V and J ends were trimmed by 2 bases and 7 bases, with 20 bases remaining between them. The CDR3 covers 16 residues. The CDR3 bases are TGTGCCAGCAGCCAACGAACGGGGGGTAGTATATGTGGCTACACCTTC. It translates to CASSQRTGGSICGYTF.

The chain combines TRBV6-6 with TRBJ2-4; D unclear. Between the trimmed V and J ends, which lost 0 bases and 13 bases, there was a span of 10 bases. This CDR3 comprises 12 residues. Germline V CDR1 and CDR2: MNHNY, SVGAGI (reference sequence). CDR3: CASSYSDIPQYF. The CDR3 DNA is TGTGCCAGCAGTTACTCAGACATCCCGCAGTACTTC.

This clonotype was seen a few times. CDR3 amino acids: CASSLVSVENEQYF. CDR3 nucleotide sequence: TGTGCCAGCAGTTTAGTATCAGTAGAGAATGAGCAGTACTTC. V and J are TRBV12-3 or TRBV12-4 and TRBJ2-5; D remains unclear. V was cut by 1 base and J by 11 bases, with 17 bases left in between. The CDR3 loop spans 14 amino acids.

There are a few counts of this clonotype. It may be a read error: a sequence one base away is much more abundant. The rearrangement joins TRBV6-5 to TRBJ2-1, with 7 bases that match TRBD2. The J call may be in error: the DNA end matches TRBJ2-7 better. Germline CDR1 and CDR2: MNHEY and SVGAGI. This CDR3 spans 14 amino acids. In nucleotides, the CDR3 is TGTGCCAGCTATGGGGAGGGGTCCTACAATGAGCAGTACTTC. This encodes CASYGEGSYNEQYF.

This clonotype occurred many times. V gene TRBV29-1 combines with J gene TRBJ2-3; D uncertain. The CDR3 loop spans 12 amino acids. Trimming cost V 4 bases and J 1 base, with 6 bases left between them. Germline lookup yields CDR1 SQVTM and CDR2 ANQGSEA. CDR3 in DNA: TGCAGCGTTGCGAAGGGCACAGATACGCAGTATTTT. It encodes CSVAKGTDTQYF.

The chain combines TRBV3-1 with TRBJ1-1, with D unresolved. The CDR3 contains 13 residues. V shed 6 bases and J shed 6 bases, with 14 bases lying between them. The germline CDR1 and CDR2 sequences are LGHDT and YNNKEL (reference sequence). The CDR3 DNA is TGTGCCAGCAGGAGTAGCGAGTTTTCTGAAGCTTTCTTT. Translated, it gives CASRSSEFSEAFF.

The rearrangement joins TRBV15 to TRBJ2-5; D call uncertain. Trimming removed 2 bases at V and 3 bases at J, with 7 bases between. CDR1 is LNHNV, CDR2 YYDKDF, per germline (reference sequence). The CDR3 spans 13 residues. CDR3 in DNA: TGTGCCACCAGCAGATCTTACGAAGAGACCCAGTACTTC. This translates into CATSRSYEETQYF.

This clonotype was counted between two and nine times. The chain recombines TRBV6-1 with TRBJ2-7, with 7 bases aligning to TRBD2. V was clipped by 6 bases and J by 3 bases; unmatched bases: 11. The CDR3 is 15 amino acids. CDR1 MNHNS and CDR2 SASEGT come from the germline V gene. The CDR3 here is CASSRLTSPNYEQYF. DNA of the CDR3: TGTGCCAGCAGCCGCCTGACTAGCCCTAACTACGAGCAGTACTTC.

Many counts were recorded for this clonotype. This chain connects TRBV24-1 to TRBJ2-5; D gene unclear. V was shortened by 6 bases and J by 4 bases, with 11 bases between the two germline ends. CDR3 length: 13 amino acids. CDR1 is KGHDR, CDR2 SFDVKD, per germline. The CDR3 DNA reads as TGTGCCACCAGTTCCTTTATCGGAGAGACCCAGTACTTC. This codes for CATSSFIGETQYF.

This clonotype was counted ten times or more. CDR3 sequence reads: CASSYSAENEQFF. CDR3 in DNA: TGTGCCAGCAGTTACTCGGCTGAAAATGAGCAGTTCTTC. This sequence joins TRBV6-5 and TRBJ2-1; D is unclear. V lost 0 bases, J lost 7 bases, and 7 bases lay in between. The CDR3 contains 13 residues. CDR1 and CDR2 (germline): MNHEY, SVGAGI.

As for this clonotype: One base away lies a much larger clone, so this may be a sequencing read error. The chain joins TRBV5-1 to TRBJ2-1; 7 positions agree with TRBD1. Germline V gene data show CDR1 as SGHRS and CDR2 as YFSETQ. The V segment lost 0 bases and the J segment 0 bases; nucleotides outside the gene matches: 3. The CDR3 is made up of 16 amino acids. The CDR3 DNA sequence: TGCGCCAGCAGCTTGGAGGACAGGAGCTCCTACAATGAGCAGTTCTTC. Amino acids: CASSLEDRSSYNEQFF.

In DNA form, the CDR3 reads TGTGCCAGCAGCTTACAGGGGACAGGGAACACTGAAGCTTTCTTT. Protein: CASSLQGTGNTEAFF. This chain joins TRBV7-9 and TRBJ1-1; 8 bases agree with TRBD1. The J segment lost 1 base and the V segment lost 2 bases, leaving 3 bases of the junction unmatched. Germline values: CDR1 SEHNR, CDR2 FQNEAQ (reference sequence). CDR3 length: 15 amino acids.

This clonotype was observed at least ten times. The chain has TRBV12-3 or TRBV12-4 and TRBJ2-7; D tentatively reads TRBD1 or TRBD2 (5 bases each). This CDR3 spans 14 amino acids. Trimming stripped 1 base from V and 1 base from J, with 8 bases between. The CDR3 sequence is CASSLGDGSYEQYF. The CDR3, as DNA: TGTGCCAGCAGTTTAGGGGACGGGTCCTACGAGCAGTACTTC.

In this sample, this clonotype turned up a few times. V is TRBV12-3 or TRBV12-4 and J is TRBJ1-4, with 7 bases lining up with TRBD1. The CDR3 has 14 residues. After removal of 8 bases from V and 8 bases from J, the junction contained 11 bases not matched to a gene. The CDR3 loop is CASRDDREYEKLFF. The CDR3 nucleotides read TGTGCCAGCCGCGACGACAGGGAATACGAAAAACTGTTTTTT.

The CDR3 region is CASSFEVMNEKLFF. DNA for the CDR3: TGTGCCAGCAGCTTTGAGGTGATGAATGAAAAACTGTTTTTT. The chain combines TRBV5-8 with TRBJ1-4, with D hard to call. The CDR3 contains 14 residues. The V gene's germline CDR1 is SGHTS and CDR2 YDEGEE. V dropped 2 bases and J dropped 5 bases, with 10 bases sitting between them.

With regard to this clonotype: A much bigger clone sits one base away, suggesting this may be a read error. J is TRBJ2-7 and V is TRBV5-1; D may correspond to TRBD1 or TRBD2 (5 bases each). The CDR3 runs 14 residues. Germline V gene lookup returns CDR1 SGHRS and CDR2 YFSETQ. The CDR3 spells CVSSWGILTYEQYF. The CDR3 DNA reads TGCGTCAGCAGCTGGGGGATCCTAACCTACGAGCAGTACTTC.

This clonotype was seen at least ten times. The chain is built from TRBV10-3 and TRBJ2-1; 14 positions agree with TRBD2. The germline CDR1 and CDR2 sequences are ENHRY and SYGVKD. Trimming removed 8 bases from V and 6 bases from J; junction bases left unmatched: 6. CDR3 length: 15 amino acids. CDR3: CAIGPTSGGANEQFF. As DNA, the CDR3 is TGTGCCATCGGCCCGACTAGCGGGGGGGCCAATGAGCAGTTCTTC.

The rearrangement joins TRBV30 to TRBJ2-1; D ambiguous. The CDR3 runs to 12 residues. Germline CDR1 GTSNPN, CDR2 SVGIG (reference sequence). The V end lost 8 bases, the J end lost 5 bases, and 13 bases lay between the germline ends. The CDR3 nucleotides read TGTGCCGGTATTGCGGAAAACAATGAGCAGTTCTTC. This encodes CAGIAENNEQFF.

This clonotype has only a few counts. The rearrangement uses TRBV7-9 and TRBJ2-5, with D uncertain. CDR1 and CDR2 from the germline V gene are SEHNR and FQNEAQ (reference sequence). Trimming removed 5 bases from V and 2 bases from J, with 15 bases in between. The CDR3 length is 15 residues. CDR3 nucleotides: TGTGCCAGCAGCATAGTTCGGGCCGATCAAGAGACCCAGTACTTC. It yields the protein CASSIVRADQETQYF.

In its sample, this clonotype was seen many times. The V gene is TRBV3-1, the J gene TRBJ2-7; 10 bases are a match to TRBD2. The germline V gene encodes CDR1 LGHDT and CDR2 YNNKEL (reference sequence). With V trimmed by 3 bases and J by 3 bases, 11 bases remained unmatched. The CDR3 sequence is 17 residues long. The CDR3 bases are TGTGCCAGCAGCCATCCCTTGGGACTAGCGAAAATCTACGAGCAGTACTTC. It yields the protein CASSHPLGLAKIYEQYF.

This clonotype was counted ten times or more. The chain combines TRBV29-1 with TRBJ2-3, with no clear D. CDR1 and CDR2 (germline): SQVTM, ANQGSEA. Trimming pared 3 bases from V and 1 base from J, leaving 8 bases between. The length of the CDR3 is 13 residues. CDR3 region: CSVDSSGTDTQYF. As DNA, the CDR3 is TGCAGCGTTGATAGTTCGGGCACAGATACGCAGTATTTT.